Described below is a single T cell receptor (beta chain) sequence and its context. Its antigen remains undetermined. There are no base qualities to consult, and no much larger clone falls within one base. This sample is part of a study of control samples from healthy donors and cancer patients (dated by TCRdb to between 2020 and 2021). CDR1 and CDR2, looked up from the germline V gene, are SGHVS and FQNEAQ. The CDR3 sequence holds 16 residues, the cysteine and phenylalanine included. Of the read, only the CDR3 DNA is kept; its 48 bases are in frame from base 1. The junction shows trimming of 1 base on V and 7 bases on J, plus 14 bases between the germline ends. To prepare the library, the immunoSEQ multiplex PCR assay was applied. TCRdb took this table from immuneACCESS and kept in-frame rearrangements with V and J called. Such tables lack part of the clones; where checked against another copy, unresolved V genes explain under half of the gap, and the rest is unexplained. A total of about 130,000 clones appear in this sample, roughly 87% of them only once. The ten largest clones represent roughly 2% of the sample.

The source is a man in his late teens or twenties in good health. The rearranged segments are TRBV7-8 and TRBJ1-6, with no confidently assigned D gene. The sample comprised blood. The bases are TGTGCCAGCAGCTTAGATGGGCAGCTAAGGAATTCACCCCTCCACTTT. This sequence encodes CASSLDGQLRNSPLHF.